This T cell receptor beta chain was recovered during a study of blood T cell repertoires in COVID-19. In the original analysis: Amplification of reference gene primers provided the estimated nucleated cell counts. TCRdb's table, derived via immunoSEQ multiplex PCR, lists solely in-frame clones and lacks some. For V, J and clone size, that table is used; D and trimming come from the DNA. The repertoire holds 190,000 or so clones, 80% to 85% seen once, with around 7% in the top ten. Germline V lookup: CDR1 GTSNPN, CDR2 SVGIG (reference sequence). V trimming: 6 bases; J trimming: 4 bases; junction bases outside the gene matches: 11. The CDR3 sequence is 14 residues long. Cohorts were determined from participant-reported clinical history. In Cohort 3, a recovered donor had either two negative PCRs, clearance, or symptom resolution.

Sequenced: PBMCs or T cells enriched from blood (not recorded which). The V and J genes are TRBV30 and TRBJ1-2, with 7 positions matching TRBD1. The receptor was derived from a man aged 35 to 55 who had recovered from COVID-19. CDR3 nucleotides: TGTGCCTGTAGAAGGGGGCCACTGCTCTATGGCTACACCTTC. Encoded protein: CACRRGPLLYGYTF.